Listed below are T cell receptor beta chains from one sample, sequenced in a study of T cell responses to AZD1222 COVID-19 vaccine. Using immunoSEQ multiplex PCR, the repertoire was profiled, and TCRdb retains in-frame clones only, with some absent. This table has 75,000 to 85,000 clones, approximately 90% appearing once. The sample was peripheral blood, taken 28 days after the second AZD1222 dose. The receptors come from an adult who received the AZD1222 COVID-19 vaccine. Both conserved end residues are part of each CDR3. Fields, in order: J gene, D gene, V gene, clone size, CDR3 DNA, CDR3 protein. A D gene is named only where the DNA matches it firmly. The listing skips clone size in some rows; elsewhere it reads once, few, many or a size class.

TRBJ1-2,.,TRBV4-2,few,TGTGCCAGCAGCCAAGATCGGGGGGGGATCTATGGCTACACCTTC,CASSQDRGGIYGYTF
TRBJ2-1,.,TRBV7-3,.,TGTGCCAGCAGCTTGTCCCAGGGGAATGAGCAGTTCTTC,CASSLSQGNEQFF
TRBJ2-7,.,TRBV15,few,TGTGCCACCAGCAGATCACTGGACAAGGCCTACGAGCAGTACTTC,CATSRSLDKAYEQYF
TRBJ1-2,.,TRBV5-1,.,TGCGCCAGCAGCTTGGAAGTAGGGGTTAGCTATGGCTACACCTTC,CASSLEVGVSYGYTF
TRBJ2-1,TRBD1,TRBV11-2,.,TGTGCCAGCAGCCTAGGGACAGGGCCCTACGCTGAGCAGTTCTTC,CASSLGTGPYAEQFF
TRBJ2-1,.,TRBV7-9,.,TGTGCCAGCAGCTTAGCGCGGGTCGTCTTC,CASSLARVVF
TRBJ2-1,.,TRBV5-1,.,TGCGCCAGCAGCTTGGGGTCTACACATGAGCAGTTCTTC,CASSLGSTHEQFF
TRBJ2-1,TRBD2,TRBV7-2,.,TGTGCCAGCAGCCCAGGGGTAGGACTAGCGGGGGGGCACTCAAATGAGCAGTTCTTC,CASSPGVGLAGGHSNEQFF
TRBJ2-1,TRBD1,TRBV7-3,.,TGTGCCAGCAGCCCCGGACAGGTCTACAATGAGCAGTTCTTC,CASSPGQVYNEQFF
TRBJ1-6,.,TRBV5-1,.,TGCGCCAGCAGCACAGGACCGGAGTTGGGGGCGCGCCCCCTCCACTTT,CASSTGPELGARPLHF
TRBJ1-2,.,TRBV6-1,.,TGTGCCAGCAGTGAGGAGGGGCACTATGGCTACACCTTC,CASSEEGHYGYTF
TRBJ1-2,.,TRBV5-4,once,TGTGCCAGCAGCTTGGGGCGGAACTATGGCTACACCTTC,CASSLGRNYGYTF
TRBJ1-2,.,TRBV6-5,.,TGTGCCAGCAGTTACGGGGGCAGCTCTAACTATGGCTACACCTTC,CASSYGGSSNYGYTF
TRBJ2-1,.,TRBV29-1,.,TGCAGCGTTGCAGGGAATGCAGGAAATGAGCAGTTCTTC,CSVAGNAGNEQFF